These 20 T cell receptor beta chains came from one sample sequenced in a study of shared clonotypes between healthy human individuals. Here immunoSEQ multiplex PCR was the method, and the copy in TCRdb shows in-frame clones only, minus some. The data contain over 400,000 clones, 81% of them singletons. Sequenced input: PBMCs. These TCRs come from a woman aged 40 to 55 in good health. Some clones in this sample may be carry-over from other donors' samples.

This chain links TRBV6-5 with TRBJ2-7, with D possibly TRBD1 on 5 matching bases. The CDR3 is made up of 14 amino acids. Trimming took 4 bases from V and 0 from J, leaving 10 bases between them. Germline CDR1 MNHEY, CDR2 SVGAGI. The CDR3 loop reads CASSLRQSSYEQYF. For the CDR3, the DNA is TGTGCCAGCAGTTTACGACAGAGCTCCTACGAGCAGTACTTC.

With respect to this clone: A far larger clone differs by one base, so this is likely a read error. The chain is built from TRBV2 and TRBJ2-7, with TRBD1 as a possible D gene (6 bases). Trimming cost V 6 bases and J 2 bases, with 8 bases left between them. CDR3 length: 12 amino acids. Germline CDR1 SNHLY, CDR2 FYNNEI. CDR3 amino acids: CASSWTAYEQYF. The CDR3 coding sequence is TGTGCCAGCAGCTGGACAGCCTACGAGCAGTACTTC.

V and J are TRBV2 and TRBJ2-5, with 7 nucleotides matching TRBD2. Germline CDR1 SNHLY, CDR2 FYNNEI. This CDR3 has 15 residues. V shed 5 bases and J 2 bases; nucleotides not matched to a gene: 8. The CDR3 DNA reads TGTGCCAGCAGTACCCTAGGACTAGAACAAGAGACCCAGTACTTC. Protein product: CASSTLGLEQETQYF.

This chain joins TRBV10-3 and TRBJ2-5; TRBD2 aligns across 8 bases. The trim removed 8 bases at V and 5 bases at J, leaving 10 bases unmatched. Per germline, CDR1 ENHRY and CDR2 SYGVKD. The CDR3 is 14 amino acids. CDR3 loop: CAIQWGSGVETQYF. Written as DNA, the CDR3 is TGTGCCATCCAGTGGGGTAGCGGGGTGGAGACCCAGTACTTC.

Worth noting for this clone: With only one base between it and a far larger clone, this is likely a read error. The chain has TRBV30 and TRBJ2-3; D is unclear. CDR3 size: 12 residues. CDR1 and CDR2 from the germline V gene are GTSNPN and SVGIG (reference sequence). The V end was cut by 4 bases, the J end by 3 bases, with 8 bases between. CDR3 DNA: TGTGCCTGGACGACCAGGACAGATACGCAGTATTTT. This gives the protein CAWTTRTDTQYF.

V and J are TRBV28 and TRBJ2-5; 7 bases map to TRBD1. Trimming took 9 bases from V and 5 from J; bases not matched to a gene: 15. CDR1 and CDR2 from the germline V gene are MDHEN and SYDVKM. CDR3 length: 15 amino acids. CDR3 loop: CASFGHRGIVETQYF. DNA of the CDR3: TGTGCCAGTTTCGGCCACAGGGGAATCGTTGAGACCCAGTACTTC.

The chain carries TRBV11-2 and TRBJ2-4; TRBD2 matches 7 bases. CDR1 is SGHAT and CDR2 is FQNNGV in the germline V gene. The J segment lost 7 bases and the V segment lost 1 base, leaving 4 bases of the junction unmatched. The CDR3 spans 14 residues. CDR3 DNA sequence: TGTGCCAGCAGCTTAGGAACTAGCGTGAACATTCAGTACTTC. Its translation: CASSLGTSVNIQYF.

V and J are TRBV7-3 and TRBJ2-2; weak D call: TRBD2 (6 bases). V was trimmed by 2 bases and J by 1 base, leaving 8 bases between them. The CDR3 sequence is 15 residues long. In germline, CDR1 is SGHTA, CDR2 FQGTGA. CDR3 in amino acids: CASSLAGLNTGELFF. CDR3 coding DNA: TGTGCCAGCAGCTTAGCGGGGTTGAACACCGGGGAGCTGTTTTTT.

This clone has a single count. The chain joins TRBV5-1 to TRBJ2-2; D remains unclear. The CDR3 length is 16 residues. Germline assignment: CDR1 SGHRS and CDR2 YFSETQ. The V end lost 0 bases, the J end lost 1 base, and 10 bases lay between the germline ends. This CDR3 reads CASSLVIAQNTGELFF. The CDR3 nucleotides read TGCGCCAGCAGCTTGGTGATAGCACAGAACACCGGGGAGCTGTTTTTT.

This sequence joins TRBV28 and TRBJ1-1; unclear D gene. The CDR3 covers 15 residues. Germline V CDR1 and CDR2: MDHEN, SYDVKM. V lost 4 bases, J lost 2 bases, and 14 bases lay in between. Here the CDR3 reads CASSWALYSNTEAFF. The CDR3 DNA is TGTGCCAGCAGTTGGGCCCTTTACTCTAACACTGAAGCTTTCTTT.

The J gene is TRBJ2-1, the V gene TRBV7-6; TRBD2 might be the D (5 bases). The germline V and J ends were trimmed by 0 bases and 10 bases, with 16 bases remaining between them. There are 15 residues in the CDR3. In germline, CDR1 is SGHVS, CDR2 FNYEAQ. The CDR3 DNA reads TGTGCCAGCAGCTTAGCGGCGGACTGGGGTAGGGAGCAGTTCTTC. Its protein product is CASSLAADWGREQFF.

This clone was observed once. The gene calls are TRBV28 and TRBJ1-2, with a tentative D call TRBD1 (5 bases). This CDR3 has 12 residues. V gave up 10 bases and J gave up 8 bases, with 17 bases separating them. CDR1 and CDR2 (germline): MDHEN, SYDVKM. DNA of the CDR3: TGTGCCACCGGTGGGCAGGGCTGGGGCTACACCTTC. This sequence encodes CATGGQGWGYTF.

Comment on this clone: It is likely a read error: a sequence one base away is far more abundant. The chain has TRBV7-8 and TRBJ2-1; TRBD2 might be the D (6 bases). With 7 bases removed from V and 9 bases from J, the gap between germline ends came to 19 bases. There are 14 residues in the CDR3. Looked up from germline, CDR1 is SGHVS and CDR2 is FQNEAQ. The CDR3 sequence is CASTRGLAFCEQFF. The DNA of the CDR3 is TGTGCCAGCACCCGAGGGCTAGCGTTCTGTGAGCAGTTCTTC.

CDR3 sequence (DNA): TGTGCCAGCAGTTATCTAGCGAGCTCCTACGAGCAGTACTTC. It translates to CASSYLASSYEQYF. V and J are TRBV7-9 and TRBJ2-7; a possible D gene is TRBD2 (6 bases). This CDR3 contains 14 residues. V lost 6 bases and J 0 bases, leaving 12 bases between the germline ends. From germline, CDR1 is SEHNR and CDR2 FQNEAQ (reference sequence).

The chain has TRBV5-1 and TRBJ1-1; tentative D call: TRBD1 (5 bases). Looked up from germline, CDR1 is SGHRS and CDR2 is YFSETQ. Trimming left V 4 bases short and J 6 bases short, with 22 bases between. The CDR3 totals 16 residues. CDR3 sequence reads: CASSPMGGEGSAEAFF. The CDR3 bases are TGCGCCAGCAGCCCAATGGGGGGTGAAGGATCGGCTGAAGCTTTCTTT.

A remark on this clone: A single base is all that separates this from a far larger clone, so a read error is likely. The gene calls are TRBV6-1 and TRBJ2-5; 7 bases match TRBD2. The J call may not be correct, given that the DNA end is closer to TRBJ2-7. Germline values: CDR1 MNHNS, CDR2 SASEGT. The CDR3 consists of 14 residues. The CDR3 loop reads CDSLGLSDSYEQYF. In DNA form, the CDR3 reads TGTGACAGCCTGGGACTATCCGACTCCTACGAGCAGTACTTC.

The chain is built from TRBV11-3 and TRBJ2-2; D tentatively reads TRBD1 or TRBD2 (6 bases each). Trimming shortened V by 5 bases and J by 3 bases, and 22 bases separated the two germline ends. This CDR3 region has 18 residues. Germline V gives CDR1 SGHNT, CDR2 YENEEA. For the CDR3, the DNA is TGTGCCAGCAGCCAGGGGCTAGGCCGGGGGAAGGACACCGGGGAGCTGTTTTTT. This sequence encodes CASSQGLGRGKDTGELFF.

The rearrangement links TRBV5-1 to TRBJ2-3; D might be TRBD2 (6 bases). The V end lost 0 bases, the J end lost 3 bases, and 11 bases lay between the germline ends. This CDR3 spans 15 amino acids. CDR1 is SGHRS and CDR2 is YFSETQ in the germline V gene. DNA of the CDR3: TGCGCCAGCAGCTTGGTTTCTAGCGCAACAGATACGCAGTATTTT. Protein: CASSLVSSATDTQYF. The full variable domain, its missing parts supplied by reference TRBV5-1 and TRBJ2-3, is KAGVTQTPRYLIKTRGQQVTLSCSPISGHRSVSWYQQTPGQGLQFLFEYFSETQRNKGNFPGRFSGRQFSNSRSEMNVSTLELGDSALYLCASSLVSSATDTQYFGPGTRLTVL.

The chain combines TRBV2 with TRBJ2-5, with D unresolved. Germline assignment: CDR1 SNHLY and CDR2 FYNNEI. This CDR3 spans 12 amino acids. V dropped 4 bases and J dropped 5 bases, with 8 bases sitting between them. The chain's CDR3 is CASSGGTETQYF. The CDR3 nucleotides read TGTGCCAGCAGTGGGGGTACGGAGACCCAGTACTTC.

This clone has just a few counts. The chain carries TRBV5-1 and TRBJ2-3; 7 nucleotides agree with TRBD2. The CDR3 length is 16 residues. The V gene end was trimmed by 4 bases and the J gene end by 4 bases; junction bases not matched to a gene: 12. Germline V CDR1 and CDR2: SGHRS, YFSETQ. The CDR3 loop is CASSRTGGIDADTQYF. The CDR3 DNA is TGCGCCAGCAGCCGGACCGGGGGGATAGACGCAGATACGCAGTATTTT.